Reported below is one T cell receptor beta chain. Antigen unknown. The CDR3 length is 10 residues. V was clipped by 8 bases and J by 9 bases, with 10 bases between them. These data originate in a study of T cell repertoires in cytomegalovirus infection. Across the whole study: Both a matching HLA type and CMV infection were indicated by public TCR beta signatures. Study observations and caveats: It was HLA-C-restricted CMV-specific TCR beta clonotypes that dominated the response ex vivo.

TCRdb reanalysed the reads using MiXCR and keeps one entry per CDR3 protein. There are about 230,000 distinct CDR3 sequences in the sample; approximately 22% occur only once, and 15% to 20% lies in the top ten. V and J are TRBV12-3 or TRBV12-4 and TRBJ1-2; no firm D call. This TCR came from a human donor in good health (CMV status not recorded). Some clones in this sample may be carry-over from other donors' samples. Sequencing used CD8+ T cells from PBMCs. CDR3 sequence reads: CASLGPSYTF. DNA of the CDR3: TGTGCCAGCTTGGGCCCTAGCTACACCTTC.